Listed here is a single TCR beta chain. The target antigen is unknown. This entry belongs to a study of a mutant IDH1 vaccine in newly diagnosed glioma. Study at large: Most had both radiotherapy and temozolomide beforehand; others had only one.

Profiled with immunoSEQ multiplex PCR; TCRdb holds only in-frame clones, not every one. The sample holds about 30,000 clones, approximately 87% seen once. The V gene end was trimmed by 5 bases and the J gene end by 5 bases; junction bases not matched to a gene: 8. The CDR3 runs to 15 residues. CDR1 SGHRS and CDR2 YFSETQ come from the germline V gene. The time point denotes: week 23, last vaccination. It was 300 ug of mutant IDH1 20-mer peptide that made up each vaccine dose, given with topical imiquimod. V usage is TRBV5-1 and J usage is TRBJ2-2; TRBD1 matches 8 bases. Sample: PBMCs, taken from a glioma patient whose treatment included an IDH1 peptide vaccine. The sequence was obtained from a man aged 40-49 years with glioma. For the CDR3, the DNA is TGCGCCAGCAGACTGGACAGGGCGAGGACCGGGGAGCTGTTTTTT. Encoded protein: CASRLDRARTGELFF. The variable domain in full, completed from reference TRBV5-1 and TRBJ2-2, reads KAGVTQTPRYLIKTRGQQVTLSCSPISGHRSVSWYQQTPGQGLQFLFEYFSETQRNKGNFPGRFSGRQFSNSRSEMNVSTLELGDSALYLCASRLDRARTGELFFGEGSRLTVL.